This T cell receptor beta chain was profiled in a study of T cell responses to AZD1222 COVID-19 vaccine. Produced via immunoSEQ multiplex PCR; TCRdb's table is partial and in-frame only. The sample holds tens of thousands of clones; approximately 83% are singletons and the top ten take roughly 16%. There are 15 residues in the CDR3. Germline CDR1 SGHAT, CDR2 FQNNGV. Trimming pared 8 bases from V and 2 bases from J, leaving 18 bases between. The chain couples TRBV11-2 to TRBJ2-5; D unresolved. The clonotype comes from an adult in good health. Sequenced here: peripheral blood, sampled on day 0 of AZD1222 vaccination. CDR3 region: CASSSEWAVQETQYF. The CDR3 DNA is TGTGCCAGCTCCTCCGAGTGGGCTGTACAAGAGACCCAGTACTTC.